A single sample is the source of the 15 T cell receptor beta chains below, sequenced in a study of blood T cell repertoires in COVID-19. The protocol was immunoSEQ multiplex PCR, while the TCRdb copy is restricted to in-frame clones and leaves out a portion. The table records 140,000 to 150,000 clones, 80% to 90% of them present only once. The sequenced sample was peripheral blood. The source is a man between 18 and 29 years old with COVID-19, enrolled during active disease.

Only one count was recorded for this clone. The CDR3: CASSYRQGADTQYF. CDR3 nucleotides: TGTGCCAGCAGTTATAGGCAGGGGGCAGATACGCAGTATTTT. The chain combines TRBV6-5 with TRBJ2-3; 7 nucleotides agree with TRBD1. CDR1 and CDR2 (germline): MNHEY, SVGAGI. The trim removed 3 bases at V and 4 bases at J, leaving 4 bases unmatched. The CDR3 runs to 14 residues.

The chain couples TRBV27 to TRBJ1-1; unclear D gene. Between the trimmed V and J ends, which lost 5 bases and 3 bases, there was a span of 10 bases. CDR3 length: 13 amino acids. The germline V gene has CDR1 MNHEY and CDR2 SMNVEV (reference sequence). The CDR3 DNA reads TGTGCCAGCAGTCTAGCAGCTTACACTGAAGCTTTCTTT. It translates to CASSLAAYTEAFF.

CDR3 sequence: CASSSGTGNQPQHF. CDR3 DNA sequence: TGTGCCAGCAGCTCCGGGACAGGCAATCAGCCCCAGCATTTT. The chain joins TRBV5-6 to TRBJ1-5, with TRBD1 identical over 7 bases. With V trimmed by 3 bases and J by 2 bases, 2 bases remained unmatched. Germline CDR1 reads SGHDT; CDR2 reads YYEEEE. This CDR3 comprises 14 residues.

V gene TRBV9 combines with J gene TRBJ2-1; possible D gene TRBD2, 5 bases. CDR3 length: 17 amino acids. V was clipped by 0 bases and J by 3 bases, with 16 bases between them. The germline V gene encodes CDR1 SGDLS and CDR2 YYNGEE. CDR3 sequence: CASSVAPLAIDYNEQFF. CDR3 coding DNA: TGTGCCAGCAGCGTAGCCCCTCTAGCTATCGACTACAATGAGCAGTTCTTC. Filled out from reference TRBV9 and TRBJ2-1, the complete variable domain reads DSGVTQTPKHLITATGQRVTLRCSPRSGDLSVYWYQQSLDQGLQFLIQYYNGEERAKGNILERFSAQQFPDLHSELNLSSLELGDSALYFCASSVAPLAIDYNEQFFGPGTRLTVL.

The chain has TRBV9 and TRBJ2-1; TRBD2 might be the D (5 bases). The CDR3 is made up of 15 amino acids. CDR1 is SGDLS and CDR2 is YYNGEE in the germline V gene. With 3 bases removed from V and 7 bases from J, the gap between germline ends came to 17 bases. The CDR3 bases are TGTGCCAGCAGCGCGCCGTTGGAGCGAGGGAATGAGCAGTTCTTC. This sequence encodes CASSAPLERGNEQFF. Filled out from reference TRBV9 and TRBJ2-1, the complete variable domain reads DSGVTQTPKHLITATGQRVTLRCSPRSGDLSVYWYQQSLDQGLQFLIQYYNGEERAKGNILERFSAQQFPDLHSELNLSSLELGDSALYFCASSAPLERGNEQFFGPGTRLTVL.

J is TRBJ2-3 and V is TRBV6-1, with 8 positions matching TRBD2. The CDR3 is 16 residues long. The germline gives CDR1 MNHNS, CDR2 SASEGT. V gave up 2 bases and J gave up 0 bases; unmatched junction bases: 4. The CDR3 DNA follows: TGTGCCAGCAGTGAACGCGGGAGGCCTAGCACAGATACGCAGTATTTT. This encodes CASSERGRPSTDTQYF.

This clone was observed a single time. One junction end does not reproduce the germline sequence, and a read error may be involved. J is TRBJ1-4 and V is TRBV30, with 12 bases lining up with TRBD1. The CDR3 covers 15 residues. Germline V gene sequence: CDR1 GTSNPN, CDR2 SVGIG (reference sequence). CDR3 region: CAWSVGGTGGEKLLF. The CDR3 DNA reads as TGTGCCTGGAGTGTAGGAGGGACAGGGGGCGAAAAACTGCTTTTT.

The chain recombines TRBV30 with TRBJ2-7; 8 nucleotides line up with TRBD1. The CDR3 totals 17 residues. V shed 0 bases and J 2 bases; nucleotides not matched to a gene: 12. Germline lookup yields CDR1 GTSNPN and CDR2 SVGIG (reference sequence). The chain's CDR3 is CAWSVRLPLTGAYEQYF. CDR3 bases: TGTGCCTGGAGTGTCCGGCTTCCACTGACAGGGGCCTACGAGCAGTACTTC.

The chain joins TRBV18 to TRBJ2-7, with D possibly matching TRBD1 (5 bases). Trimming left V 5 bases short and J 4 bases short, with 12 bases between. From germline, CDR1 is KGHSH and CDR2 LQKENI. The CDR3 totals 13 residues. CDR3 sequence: CASSSREGYEQYF. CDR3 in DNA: TGTGCCAGCTCATCCAGGGAAGGTTACGAGCAGTACTTC.

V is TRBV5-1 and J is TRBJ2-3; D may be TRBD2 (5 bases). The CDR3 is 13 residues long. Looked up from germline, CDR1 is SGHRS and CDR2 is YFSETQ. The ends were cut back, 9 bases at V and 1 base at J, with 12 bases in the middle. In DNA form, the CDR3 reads TGCGCCACTAGGGAGCGTGGCACAGATACGCAGTATTTT. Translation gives CATRERGTDTQYF.

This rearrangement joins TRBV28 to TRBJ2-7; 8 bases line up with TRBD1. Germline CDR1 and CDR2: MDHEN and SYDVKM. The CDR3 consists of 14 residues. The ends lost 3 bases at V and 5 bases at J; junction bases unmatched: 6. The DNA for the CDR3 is TGTGCCAGCAGTTTCCCGGACAGGGTGGACGAGCAGTACTTC. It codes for CASSFPDRVDEQYF.

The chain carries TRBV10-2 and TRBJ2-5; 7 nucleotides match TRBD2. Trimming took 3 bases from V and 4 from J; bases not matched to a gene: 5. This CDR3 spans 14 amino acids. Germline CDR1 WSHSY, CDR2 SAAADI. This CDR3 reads CASSEGGGGETQYF. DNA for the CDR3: TGCGCCAGCAGTGAAGGCGGGGGAGGAGAGACCCAGTACTTC.

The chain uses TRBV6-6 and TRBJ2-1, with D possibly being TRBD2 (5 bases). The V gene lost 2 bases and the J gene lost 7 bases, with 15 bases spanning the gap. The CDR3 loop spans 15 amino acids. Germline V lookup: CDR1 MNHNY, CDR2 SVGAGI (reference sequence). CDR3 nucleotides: TGTGCCAGCAGTTACGGACCTAGGGAGTGGAATGAGCAGTTCTTC. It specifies CASSYGPREWNEQFF.

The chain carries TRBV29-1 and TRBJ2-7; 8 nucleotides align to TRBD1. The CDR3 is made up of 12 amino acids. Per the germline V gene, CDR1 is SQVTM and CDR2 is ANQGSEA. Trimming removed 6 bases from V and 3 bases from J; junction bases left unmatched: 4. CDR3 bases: TGCAGCGTCGGACAGGGAGGCTACGAGCAGTACTTC. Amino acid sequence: CSVGQGGYEQYF.

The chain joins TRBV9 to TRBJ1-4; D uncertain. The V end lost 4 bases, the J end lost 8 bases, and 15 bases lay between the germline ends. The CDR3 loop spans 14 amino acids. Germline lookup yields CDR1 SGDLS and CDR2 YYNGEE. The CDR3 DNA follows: TGTGCCAGCAGCCCTACATCCCGGCGGGAAAAACTGTTTTTT. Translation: CASSPTSRREKLFF. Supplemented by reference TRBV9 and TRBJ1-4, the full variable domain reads DSGVTQTPKHLITATGQRVTLRCSPRSGDLSVYWYQQSLDQGLQFLIQYYNGEERAKGNILERFSAQQFPDLHSELNLSSLELGDSALYFCASSPTSRREKLFFGSGTQLSVL.